This T cell receptor (beta chain) originates from a study of CD8+CD57+ T cells in acquired aplastic anemia listed by TCRdb under 2018. About the full investigation: On average, sorted CD4+ and CD8+ cells yielded about 3 ug of extracted DNA, with a range of about 0.19 to 30 ug. Healthy donor samples averaged around 10 million reads for CD4+ and under 14 million for CD8+ cells.

CDR1 LNHDA and CDR2 SQIVND are derived from the germline V gene (reference sequence). Its CDR3 holds 15 amino acids, cysteine through phenylalanine. The retained sequence is limited to the CDR3, 45 bases, with the frame set at the first base. V is cut by 9 bases and J by 5 bases, and the space between the germline ends is 21 bases. Here is what the overall study found, with its caveats: No significant difference in CD8+ Simpson's diversity was found between patients and healthy controls (P=0.060). Around 27 CD8+ CDR3 sequences were shared between patients and controls but appeared highly expressed in patients and within their immunodominant clones.

Of note for this clonotype: The clone's antigen remains unknown. Base qualities are not at hand, and no much larger clone is one base apart.

In this study, sorted CD4+ and CD8+ T cells from the blood of healthy subjects and of severe aplastic anemia patients had their TCR repertoires deep-sequenced. Ficoll-Paque density gradient centrifugation was used to isolate peripheral blood mononuclear cells. CD4+ and CD8+ T cells were sorted by FACS or magnetic beads before DNA extraction. Genomic DNA served as template for TCR beta VDJ combination and CDR3 sequence profiling. An Illumina HiSeq 2000 was used for TCR repertoire sequencing. Processing in the source paper ran as follows. TRBV/TRBJ rearrangement plots, CDR3 size and DJ length profiles, and Simpson's diversity index were used to assess repertoires. Whichever DNA sequence was most abundant in the deep sequencing data was defined as the immunodominant clone. CDR3 amino acid sequences were checked for sharing between subjects and were compared against published repertoires and the VDJdb database. TCRdb reprocessing: public reads trimmed at Q25 with fastp, clones called with MiXCR, in-frame beta chains kept. Rows merge per CDR3 protein into single entries with the most common DNA and genes. It is TCRdb's table, rather than the study itself, that gives the V and J calls and clone size. The table for this sample lists about 220,000 distinct CDR3 sequences; 34% of them were counted only once. The ten biggest clones cover around 1.1% of the sample.

The V and J segments used are TRBV19 and TRBJ2-3; possibly the D gene is TRBD2, per 7 matching bases. This TCR was recovered from a human donor in good health, serving as a control. The specimen was sorted CD4+, CD8+, or CD8+CD57+ T cells (not recorded which) from PBMCs. Here the CDR3 is given as CASSLGGLARDTQYF. The DNA sequence is TGTGCCAGCAGCTTGGGGGGGCTAGCAAGAGATACGCAGTATTTT.